This T cell receptor (beta chain) is from a study of blood T cell repertoires in COVID-19. About the study: Sources were T cells, B-cell-depleted T cells, or PBMCs; the material itself was cDNA or gDNA.

The CDR3 spans 16 residues. Germline V gives CDR1 MGHDK, CDR2 SYGVNS. Trimming left V 6 bases short and J 2 bases short, with 16 bases between. Residents of under 25 US areas, aged about 18 to 95 years, made up the participants. As processed by the authors: Estimates of nucleated cell counts were drawn from the amplification of reference gene primers. TCRdb's copy holds only in-frame clones and misses some; the assay was immunoSEQ multiplex PCR. V, J and clone size derive from that table, while D and trimming were established from the DNA sequence. The data show some 340,000 clones, with over 90% seen just once and 3.9% held by the top ten.

Source material: PBMCs or T cells enriched from blood (not recorded which). The clonotype comes from a woman aged 25 to 39 who had been exposed to COVID-19. The V call is TRBV25-1, the J call TRBJ1-4; D is ambiguous. The chain's CDR3 is CASRSKARGTNEKLFF. CDR3 DNA sequence: TGTGCCAGCAGAAGTAAGGCCCGAGGGACTAATGAAAAACTGTTTTTT.